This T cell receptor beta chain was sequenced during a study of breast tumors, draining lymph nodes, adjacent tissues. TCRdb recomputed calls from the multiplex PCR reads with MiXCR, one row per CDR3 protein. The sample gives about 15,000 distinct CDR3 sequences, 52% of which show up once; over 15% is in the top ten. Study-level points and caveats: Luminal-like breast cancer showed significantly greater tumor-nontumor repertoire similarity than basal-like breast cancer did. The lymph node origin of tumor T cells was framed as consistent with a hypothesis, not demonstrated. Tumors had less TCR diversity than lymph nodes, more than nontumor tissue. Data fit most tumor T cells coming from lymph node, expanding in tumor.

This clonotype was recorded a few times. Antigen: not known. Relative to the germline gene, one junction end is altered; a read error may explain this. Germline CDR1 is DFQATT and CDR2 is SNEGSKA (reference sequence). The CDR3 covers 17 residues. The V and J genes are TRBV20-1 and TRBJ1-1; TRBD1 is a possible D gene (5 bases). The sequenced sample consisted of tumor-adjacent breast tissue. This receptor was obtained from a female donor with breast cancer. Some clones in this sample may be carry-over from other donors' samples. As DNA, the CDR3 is TGCAGTGTTAGAGCAGGTCCTTGGGGGAGGGTGAACACTGAAGCTTTCTTT. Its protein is CSVRAGPWGRVNTEAFF.